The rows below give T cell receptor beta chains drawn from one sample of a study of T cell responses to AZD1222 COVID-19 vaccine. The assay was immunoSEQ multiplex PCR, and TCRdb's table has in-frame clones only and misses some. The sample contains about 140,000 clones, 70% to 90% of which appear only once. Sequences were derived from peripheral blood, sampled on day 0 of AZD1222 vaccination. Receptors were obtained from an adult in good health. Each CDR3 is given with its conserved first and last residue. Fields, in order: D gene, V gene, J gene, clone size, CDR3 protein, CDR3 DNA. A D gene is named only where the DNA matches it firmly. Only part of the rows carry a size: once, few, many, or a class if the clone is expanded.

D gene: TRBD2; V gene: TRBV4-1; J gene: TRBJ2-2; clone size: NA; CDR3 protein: CASSRYGAGVTDGELFF; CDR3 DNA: TGCGCCAGCAGCCGATACGGAGCGGGAGTAACGGACGGGGAGCTGTTTTTT
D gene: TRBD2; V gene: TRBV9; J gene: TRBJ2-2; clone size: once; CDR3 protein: CASSVASGDSANTGELFF; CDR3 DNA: TGTGCCAGCAGCGTAGCTAGCGGGGACTCCGCGAACACCGGGGAGCTGTTTTTT
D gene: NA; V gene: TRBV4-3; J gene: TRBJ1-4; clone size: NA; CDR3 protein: CASSQVLQGNEKLFF; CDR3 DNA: TGCGCCAGCAGCCAAGTTTTACAGGGAAATGAAAAACTGTTTTTT
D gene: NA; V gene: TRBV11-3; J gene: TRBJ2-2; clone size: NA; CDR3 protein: CASSHRVTGELFF; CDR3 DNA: TGTGCCAGCAGCCACAGGGTCACCGGGGAGCTGTTTTTT
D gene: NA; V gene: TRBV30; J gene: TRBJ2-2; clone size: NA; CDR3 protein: CAQDYKTGELFF; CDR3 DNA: TGTGCCCAGGACTACAAGACCGGGGAGCTGTTTTTT
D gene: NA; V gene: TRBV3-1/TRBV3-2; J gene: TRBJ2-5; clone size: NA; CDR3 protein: CASSPLRDQYF; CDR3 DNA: TGTGCCAGCAGCCCCCTGAGGGACCAGTACTTC
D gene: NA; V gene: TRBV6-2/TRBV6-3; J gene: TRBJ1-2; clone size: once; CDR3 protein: CASSHGPRGYTF; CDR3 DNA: TGTGCCAGCAGTCATGGACCTAGAGGCTACACCTTC
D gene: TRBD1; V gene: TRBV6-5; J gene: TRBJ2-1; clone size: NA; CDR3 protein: CASSLQGASYNEQFF; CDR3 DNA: TGTGCCAGCAGCTTACAGGGGGCCTCCTACAATGAGCAGTTCTTC
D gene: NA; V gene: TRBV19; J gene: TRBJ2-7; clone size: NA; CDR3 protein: CASSPWDSRYEQYF; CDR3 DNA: TGTGCCAGTAGTCCCTGGGACTCGCGCTACGAGCAGTACTTC
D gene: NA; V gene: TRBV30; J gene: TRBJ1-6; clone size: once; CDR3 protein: CAWSSTGSYGPWNSPLHF; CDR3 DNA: TGTGCCTGGAGTTCGACAGGATCCTACGGGCCCTGGAATTCACCCCTCCACTTT
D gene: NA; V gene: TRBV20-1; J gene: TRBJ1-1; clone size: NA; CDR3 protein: CSAAGDTEAFF; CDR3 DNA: TGCAGTGCAGCTGGGGACACTGAAGCTTTCTTT
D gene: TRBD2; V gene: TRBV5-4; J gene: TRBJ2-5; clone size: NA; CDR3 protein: CASSLRTSGRWETQYF; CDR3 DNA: TGTGCCAGCAGCTTACGGACTAGCGGGAGGTGGGAGACCCAGTACTTC
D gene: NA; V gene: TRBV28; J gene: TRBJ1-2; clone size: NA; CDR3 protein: CASSLGGVLSNYGYTF; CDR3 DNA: TGTGCCAGCAGTTTAGGGGGGGTCTTATCTAACTATGGCTACACCTTC
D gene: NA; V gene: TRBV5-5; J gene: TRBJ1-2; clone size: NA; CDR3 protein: CASSLDPGSYYGYTF; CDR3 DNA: TGTGCCAGCAGCTTGGACCCAGGTAGTTACTATGGCTACACCTTC
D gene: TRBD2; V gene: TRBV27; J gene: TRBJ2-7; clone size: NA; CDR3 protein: CASSLSGGDWYF; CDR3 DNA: TGTGCCAGCAGTTTATCGGGGGGGGATTGGTACTTC
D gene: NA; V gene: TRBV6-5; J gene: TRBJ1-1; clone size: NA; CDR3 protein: CASKRPGGRGTEAFF; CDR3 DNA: TGTGCCAGCAAACGACCCGGGGGCCGGGGAACTGAAGCTTTCTTT
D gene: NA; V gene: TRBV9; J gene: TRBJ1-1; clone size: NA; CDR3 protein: CASSRTGTWGNTEAFF; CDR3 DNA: TGTGCCAGCAGCCGAACGGGGACATGGGGGAACACTGAAGCTTTCTTT
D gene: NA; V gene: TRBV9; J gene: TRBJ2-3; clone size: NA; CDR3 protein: CASSVVGRRDTQYF; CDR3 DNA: TGTGCCAGCAGCGTAGTTGGCCGGCGGGATACGCAGTATTTT
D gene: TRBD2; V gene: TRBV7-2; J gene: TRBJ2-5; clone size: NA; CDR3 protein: CASLGTSQETQYF; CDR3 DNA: TGTGCCAGCTTAGGGACTAGCCAAGAGACCCAGTACTTC
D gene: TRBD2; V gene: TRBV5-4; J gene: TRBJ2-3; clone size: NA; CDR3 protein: CASSPDSGGAWDTQYF; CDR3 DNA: TGTGCCAGCAGCCCAGATAGCGGGGGGGCATGGGATACGCAGTATTTT
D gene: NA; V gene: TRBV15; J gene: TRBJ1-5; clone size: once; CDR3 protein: CATSRDQGILPQHF; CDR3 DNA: TGTGCCACCAGCAGAGATCAGGGGATTTTGCCCCAGCATTTT
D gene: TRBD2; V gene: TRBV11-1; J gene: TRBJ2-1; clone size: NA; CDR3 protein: CASSTRTSGGNEQFF; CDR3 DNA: TGTGCCAGCAGCACTCGGACTAGCGGGGGAAATGAGCAGTTCTTC
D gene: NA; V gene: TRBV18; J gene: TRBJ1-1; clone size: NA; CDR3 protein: CASSPGLRKGNTEAFF; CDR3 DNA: TGTGCCAGCTCACCGGGGCTTCGGAAAGGGAACACTGAAGCTTTCTTT
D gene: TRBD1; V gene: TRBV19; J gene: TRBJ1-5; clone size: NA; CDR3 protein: CASSISGGRGQVGAQPQHF; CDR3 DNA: TGTGCCAGTAGTATATCGGGTGGACGGGGACAGGTCGGGGCCCAGCCCCAGCATTTT
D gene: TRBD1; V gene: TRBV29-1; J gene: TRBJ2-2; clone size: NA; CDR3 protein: CSVSRGQGNTGELFF; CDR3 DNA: TGCAGCGTCAGCAGGGGACAGGGGAACACCGGGGAGCTGTTTTTT
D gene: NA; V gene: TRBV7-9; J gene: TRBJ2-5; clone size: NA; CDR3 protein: CASSSGASSGETQYF; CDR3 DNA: TGTGCCAGCAGCAGTGGGGCCAGCTCTGGGGAGACCCAGTACTTC
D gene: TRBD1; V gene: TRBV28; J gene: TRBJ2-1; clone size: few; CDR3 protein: CASKEGQGRNEQFF; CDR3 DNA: TGTGCCAGCAAGGAGGGACAGGGGAGGAATGAGCAGTTCTTC
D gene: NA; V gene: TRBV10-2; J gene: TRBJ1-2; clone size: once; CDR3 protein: CASSDFDGYGYTF; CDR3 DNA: TGCGCCAGCAGTGATTTCGACGGCTATGGCTACACCTTC
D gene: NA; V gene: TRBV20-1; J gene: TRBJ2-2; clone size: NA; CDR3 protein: CSASLRTGTGELFF; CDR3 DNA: TGCAGTGCTAGTTTACGTACAGGGACCGGGGAGCTGTTTTTT
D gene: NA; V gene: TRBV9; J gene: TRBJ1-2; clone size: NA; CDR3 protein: CASSVRVVSYGYTF; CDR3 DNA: TGTGCCAGCAGCGTTAGGGTGGTAAGCTATGGCTACACCTTC
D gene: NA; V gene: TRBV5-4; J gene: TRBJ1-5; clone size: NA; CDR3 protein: CASSLEGQGSLVQPQHF; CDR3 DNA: TGTGCCAGCAGCTTGGAGGGGCAGGGGTCACTTGTTCAGCCCCAGCATTTT
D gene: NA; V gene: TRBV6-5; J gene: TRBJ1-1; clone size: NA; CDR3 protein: CASSWQLETEAFF; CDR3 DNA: TGTGCCAGCAGTTGGCAGTTGGAAACTGAAGCTTTCTTT
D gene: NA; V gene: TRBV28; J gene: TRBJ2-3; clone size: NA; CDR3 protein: CASTRDRLGTDTQYF; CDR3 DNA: TGTGCCAGCACCCGGGACCGCCTTGGCACAGATACGCAGTATTTT
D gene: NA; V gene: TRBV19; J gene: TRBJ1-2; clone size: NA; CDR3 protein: CASSLRDRPYGYTF; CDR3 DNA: TGTGCCAGTAGCCTTCGTGACAGGCCCTATGGCTACACCTTC
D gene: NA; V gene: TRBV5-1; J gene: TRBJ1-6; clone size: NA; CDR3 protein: CASSLNGGGIGNSPLHF; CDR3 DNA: TGCGCCAGCAGCCTCAACGGGGGGGGAATTGGAAATTCACCCCTCCACTTT
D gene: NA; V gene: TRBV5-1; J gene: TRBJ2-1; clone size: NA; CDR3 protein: CASSGGNSYNEQFF; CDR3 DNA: TGCGCCAGCAGCGGCGGAAACTCCTACAATGAGCAGTTCTTC
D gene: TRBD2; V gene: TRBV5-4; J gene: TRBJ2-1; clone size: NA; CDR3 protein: CASSAAGGGYNEQFF; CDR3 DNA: TGTGCCAGCAGTGCTGCGGGGGGCGGGTACAATGAGCAGTTCTTC
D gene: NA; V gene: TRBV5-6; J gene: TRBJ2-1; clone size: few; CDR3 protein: CASSLGMGTGEQFF; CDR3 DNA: TGTGCCAGCAGCTTGGGCATGGGTACGGGTGAGCAGTTCTTC
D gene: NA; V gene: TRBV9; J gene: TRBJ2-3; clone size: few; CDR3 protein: CASSSTRGTQYF; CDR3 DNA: TGTGCCAGCAGCAGCACAAGGGGTACGCAGTATTTT
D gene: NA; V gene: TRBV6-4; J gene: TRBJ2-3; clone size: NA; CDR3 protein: CASSRSRGADTQYF; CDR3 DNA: TGTGCCAGCAGTCGGTCTCGAGGGGCGGATACGCAGTATTTT
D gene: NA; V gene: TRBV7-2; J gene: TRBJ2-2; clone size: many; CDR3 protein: CASSFETGHHTGELFF; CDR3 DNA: TGTGCCAGCAGCTTCGAGACAGGACACCACACCGGGGAGCTGTTTTTT
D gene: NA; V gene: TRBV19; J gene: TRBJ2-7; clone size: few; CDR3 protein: CASSTSGLGYEQYF; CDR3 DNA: TGTGCCAGTAGCACCTCAGGGCTCGGCTACGAGCAGTACTTC
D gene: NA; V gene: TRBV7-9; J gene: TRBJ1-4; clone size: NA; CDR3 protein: CASSSQVILKPTNEKLFF; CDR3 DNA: TGTGCCAGCAGCTCCCAGGTTATCCTGAAACCAACTAATGAAAAACTGTTTTTT
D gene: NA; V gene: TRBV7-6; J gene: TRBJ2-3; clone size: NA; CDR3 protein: CASSQRLDKRQYF; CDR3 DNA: TGTGCCAGCAGCCAGAGACTAGATAAAAGGCAGTATTTT
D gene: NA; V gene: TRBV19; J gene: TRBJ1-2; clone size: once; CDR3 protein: CASSFQGQPYGYTF; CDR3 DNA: TGTGCCAGTAGTTTCCAGGGACAACCCTATGGCTACACCTTC
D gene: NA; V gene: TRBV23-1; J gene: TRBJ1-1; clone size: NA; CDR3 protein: CASSQRVRDVNTEAFF; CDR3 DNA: TGCGCCAGCAGTCAACGCGTCCGGGATGTGAACACTGAAGCTTTCTTT